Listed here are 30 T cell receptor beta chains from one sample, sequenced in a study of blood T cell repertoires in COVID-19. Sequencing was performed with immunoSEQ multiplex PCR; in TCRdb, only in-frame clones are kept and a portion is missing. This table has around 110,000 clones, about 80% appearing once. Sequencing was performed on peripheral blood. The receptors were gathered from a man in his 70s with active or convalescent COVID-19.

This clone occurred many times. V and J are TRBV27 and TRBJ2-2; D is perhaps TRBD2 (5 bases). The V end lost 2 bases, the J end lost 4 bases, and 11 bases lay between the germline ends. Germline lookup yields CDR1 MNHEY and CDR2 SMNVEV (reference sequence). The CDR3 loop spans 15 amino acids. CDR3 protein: CASSLTGVITGELFF. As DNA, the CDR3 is TGTGCCAGCAGTTTAACCGGGGTGATCACCGGGGAGCTGTTTTTT.

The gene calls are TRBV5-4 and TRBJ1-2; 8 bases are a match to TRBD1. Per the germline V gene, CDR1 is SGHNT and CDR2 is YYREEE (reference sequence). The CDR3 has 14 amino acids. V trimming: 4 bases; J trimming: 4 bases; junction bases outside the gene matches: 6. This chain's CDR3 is CASSISGGGYGYTF. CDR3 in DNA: TGTGCCAGCAGCATTTCAGGGGGCGGCTATGGCTACACCTTC.

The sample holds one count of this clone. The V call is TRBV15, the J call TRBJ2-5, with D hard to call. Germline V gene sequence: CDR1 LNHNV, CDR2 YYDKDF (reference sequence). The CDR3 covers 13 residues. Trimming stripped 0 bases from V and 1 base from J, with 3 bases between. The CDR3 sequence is CATSRERQETQYF. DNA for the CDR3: TGTGCCACCAGCAGAGAGCGCCAAGAGACCCAGTACTTC. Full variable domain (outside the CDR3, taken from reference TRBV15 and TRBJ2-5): DAMVIQNPRYQVTQFGKPVTLSCSQTLNHNVMYWYQQKSSQAPKLLFHYYDKDFNNEADTPDNFQSRRPNTSFCFLDIRSPGLGDTAMYLCATSRERQETQYFGPGTRLLVL.

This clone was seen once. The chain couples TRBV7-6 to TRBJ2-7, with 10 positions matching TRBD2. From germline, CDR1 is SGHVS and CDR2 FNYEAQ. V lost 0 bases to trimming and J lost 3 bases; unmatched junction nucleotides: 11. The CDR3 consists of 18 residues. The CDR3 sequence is CASSLATASGSYNYEQYF. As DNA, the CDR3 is TGTGCCAGCAGCTTAGCTACGGCTAGCGGGAGTTACAACTACGAGCAGTACTTC.

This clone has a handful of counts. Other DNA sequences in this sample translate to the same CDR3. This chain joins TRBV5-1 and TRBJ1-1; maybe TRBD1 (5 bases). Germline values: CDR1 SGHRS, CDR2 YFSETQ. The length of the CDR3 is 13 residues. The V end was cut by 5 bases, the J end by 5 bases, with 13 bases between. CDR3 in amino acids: CASRNTGGTEAFF. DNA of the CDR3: TGCGCCAGCAGGAATACAGGAGGGACTGAAGCTTTCTTT.

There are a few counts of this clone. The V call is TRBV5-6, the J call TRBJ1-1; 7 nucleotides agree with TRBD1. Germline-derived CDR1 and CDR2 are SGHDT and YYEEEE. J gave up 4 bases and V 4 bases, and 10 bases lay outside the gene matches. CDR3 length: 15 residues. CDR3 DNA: TGTGCCAGCAGCCCGCCGACAGGGCTGGGCACTGAAGCTTTCTTT. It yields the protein CASSPPTGLGTEAFF.

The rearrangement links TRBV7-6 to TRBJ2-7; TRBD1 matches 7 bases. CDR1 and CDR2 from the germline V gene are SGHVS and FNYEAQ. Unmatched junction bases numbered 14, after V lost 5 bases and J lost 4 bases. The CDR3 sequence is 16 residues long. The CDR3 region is CASSQPPQGSAYEQYF. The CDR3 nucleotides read TGTGCCAGCAGCCAACCACCACAGGGGTCGGCTTACGAGCAGTACTTC.

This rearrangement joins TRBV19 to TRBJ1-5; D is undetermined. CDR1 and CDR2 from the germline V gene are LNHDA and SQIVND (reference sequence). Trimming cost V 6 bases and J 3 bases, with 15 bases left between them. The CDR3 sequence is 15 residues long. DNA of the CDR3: TGTGCCAGTAGCCGGGAGTGGCAGGTCAATCAGCCCCAGCATTTT. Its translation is CASSREWQVNQPQHF.

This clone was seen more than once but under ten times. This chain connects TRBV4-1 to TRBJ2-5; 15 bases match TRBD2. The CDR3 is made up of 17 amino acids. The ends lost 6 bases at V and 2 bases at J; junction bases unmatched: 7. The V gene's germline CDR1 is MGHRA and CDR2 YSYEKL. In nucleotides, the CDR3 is TGCGCCAGCAGACGGACTAGCGGGGGGGTTCTACAAGAGACCCAGTACTTC. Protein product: CASRRTSGGVLQETQYF.

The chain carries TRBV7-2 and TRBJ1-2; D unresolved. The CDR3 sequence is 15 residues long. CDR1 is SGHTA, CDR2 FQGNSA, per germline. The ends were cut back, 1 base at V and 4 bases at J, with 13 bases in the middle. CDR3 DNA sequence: TGTGCCAGCAGCTTAGGGCGTGAGGTGACCTATGGCTACACCTTC. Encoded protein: CASSLGREVTYGYTF.

The CDR3 coding sequence is TGTGCCAGTAGTAGGGCAGAAAGCTCCTATAATTCACCCCTCCACTTT. It is translated as CASSRAESSYNSPLHF. V usage is TRBV19 and J usage is TRBJ1-6, with D unclear. The length of the CDR3 is 16 residues. V was cut by 4 bases and J by 0 bases, with 10 bases left in between. Germline V CDR1 and CDR2: LNHDA, SQIVND (reference sequence).

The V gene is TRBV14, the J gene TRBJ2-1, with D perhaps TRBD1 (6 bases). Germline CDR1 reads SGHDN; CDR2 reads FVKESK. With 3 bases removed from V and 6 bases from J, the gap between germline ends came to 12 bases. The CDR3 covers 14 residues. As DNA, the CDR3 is TGTGCCAGCAGCCAGTCCGGGACATCCAATGAGCAGTTCTTC. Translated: CASSQSGTSNEQFF.

CDR3 sequence reads: CASRAGTANSPLHF. As DNA, the CDR3 is TGCGCCAGCAGGGCCGGGACAGCGAATTCACCCCTCCACTTT. The chain recombines TRBV5-1 with TRBJ1-6; TRBD1 agrees at 7 bases. Germline V gene data show CDR1 as SGHRS and CDR2 as YFSETQ. The CDR3 consists of 14 residues. The trim removed 5 bases at V and 7 bases at J, leaving 6 bases unmatched.

The CDR3, as DNA: TGTGCCAGCAGCCAACAGACTAGCGGGAGAACGGGCGAGCAGTACTTC. It is translated as CASSQQTSGRTGEQYF. This chain connects TRBV3-1 (or the pseudogene TRBV3-2) to TRBJ2-7, with 12 bases lining up with TRBD2. The CDR3 has 16 amino acids. Germline V gene data show CDR1 as LGHDT and CDR2 as YNNKEL (reference sequence). With 2 bases clipped from V and 6 bases from J, the junction kept 8 bases outside the gene matches.

The CDR3 reads CASILTGGNTIYF. The DNA for the CDR3 is TGTGCCAGCATTTTGACAGGCGGAAACACCATATATTTT. The chain has TRBV6-5 and TRBJ1-3; weak D call: TRBD1 (6 bases). The CDR3 has 13 amino acids. Trimming took off 7 bases at V and 4 bases at J, with 11 bases between the two ends. Germline V gene lookup returns CDR1 MNHEY and CDR2 SVGAGI.

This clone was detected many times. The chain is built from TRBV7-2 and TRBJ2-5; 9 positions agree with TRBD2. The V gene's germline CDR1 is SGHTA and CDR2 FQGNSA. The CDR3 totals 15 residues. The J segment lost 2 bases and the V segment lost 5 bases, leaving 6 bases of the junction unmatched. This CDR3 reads CASSPLAGRQETQYF. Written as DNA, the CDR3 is TGTGCCAGCAGCCCCCTAGCGGGGCGGCAAGAGACCCAGTACTTC.

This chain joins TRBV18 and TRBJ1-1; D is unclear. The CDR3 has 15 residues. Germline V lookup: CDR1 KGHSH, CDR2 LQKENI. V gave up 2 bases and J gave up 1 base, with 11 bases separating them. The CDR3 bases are TGTGCCAGCTCACCATGGAACAGAGCGAACACTGAAGCTTTCTTT. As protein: CASSPWNRANTEAFF.

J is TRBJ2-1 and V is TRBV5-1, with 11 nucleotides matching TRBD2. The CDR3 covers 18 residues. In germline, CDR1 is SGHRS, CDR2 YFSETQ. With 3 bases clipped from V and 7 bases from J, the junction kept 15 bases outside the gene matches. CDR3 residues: CASSSGVILAGAGNEQFF. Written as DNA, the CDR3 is TGCGCCAGCAGCTCCGGTGTTATACTAGCGGGGGCGGGGAATGAGCAGTTCTTC.

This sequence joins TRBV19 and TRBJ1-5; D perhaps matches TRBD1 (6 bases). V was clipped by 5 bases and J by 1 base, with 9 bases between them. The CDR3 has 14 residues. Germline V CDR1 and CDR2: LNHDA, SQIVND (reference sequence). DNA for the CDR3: TGTGCCAGTAGTTCACAGGGAAGCAATCAGCCCCAGCATTTT. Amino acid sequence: CASSSQGSNQPQHF.

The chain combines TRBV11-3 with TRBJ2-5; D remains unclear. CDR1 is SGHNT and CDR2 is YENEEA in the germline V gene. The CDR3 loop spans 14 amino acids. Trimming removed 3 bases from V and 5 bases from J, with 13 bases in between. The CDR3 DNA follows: TGTGCCAGCAGCTTTGGGCGAGAGACGGAGACCCAGTACTTC. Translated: CASSFGRETETQYF.

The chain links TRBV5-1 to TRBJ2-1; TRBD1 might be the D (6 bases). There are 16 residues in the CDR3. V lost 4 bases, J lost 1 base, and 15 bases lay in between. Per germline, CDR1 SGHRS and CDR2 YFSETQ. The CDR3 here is CASSTPGDGSYNEQFF. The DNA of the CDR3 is TGCGCCAGCAGCACCCCAGGGGACGGTTCCTACAATGAGCAGTTCTTC.

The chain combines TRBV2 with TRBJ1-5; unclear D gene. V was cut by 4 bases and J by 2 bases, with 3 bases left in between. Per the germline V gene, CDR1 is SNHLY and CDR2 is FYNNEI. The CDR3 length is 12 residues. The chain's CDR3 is CASSGGNQPQHF. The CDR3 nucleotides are TGTGCCAGCAGTGGAGGCAATCAGCCCCAGCATTTT.

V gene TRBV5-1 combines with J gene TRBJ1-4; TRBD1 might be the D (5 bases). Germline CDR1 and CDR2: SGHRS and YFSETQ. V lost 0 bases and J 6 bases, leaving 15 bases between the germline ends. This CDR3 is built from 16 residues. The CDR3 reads CASSLAGRVEDEKLFF. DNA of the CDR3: TGCGCCAGCAGCTTGGCCGGCAGGGTGGAAGATGAAAAACTGTTTTTT.

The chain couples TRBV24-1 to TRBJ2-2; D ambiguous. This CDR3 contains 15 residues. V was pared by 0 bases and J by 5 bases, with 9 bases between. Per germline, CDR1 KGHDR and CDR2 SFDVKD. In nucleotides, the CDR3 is TGTGCCACCAGTGATTTGCAGATAACGACCGGGGAGCTGTTTTTT. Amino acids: CATSDLQITTGELFF.

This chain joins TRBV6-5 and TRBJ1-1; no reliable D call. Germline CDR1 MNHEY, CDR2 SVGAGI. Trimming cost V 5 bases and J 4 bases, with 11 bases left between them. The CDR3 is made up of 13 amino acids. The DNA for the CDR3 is TGTGCCAGCAGTCGAAGTCGGGGCACTGAAGCTTTCTTT. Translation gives CASSRSRGTEAFF.

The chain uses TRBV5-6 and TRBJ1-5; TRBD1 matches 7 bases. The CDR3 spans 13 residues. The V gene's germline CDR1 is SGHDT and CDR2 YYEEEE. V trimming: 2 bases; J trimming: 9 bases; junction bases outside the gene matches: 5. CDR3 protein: CASSLRGHGPQHF. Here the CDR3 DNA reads TGTGCCAGCAGCTTAAGGGGGCATGGGCCCCAGCATTTT.

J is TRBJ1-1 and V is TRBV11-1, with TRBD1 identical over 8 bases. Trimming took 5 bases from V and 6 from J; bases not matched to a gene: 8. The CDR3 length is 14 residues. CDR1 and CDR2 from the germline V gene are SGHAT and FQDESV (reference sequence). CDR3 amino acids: CASSATGGGSEAFF. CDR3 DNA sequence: TGTGCCAGCAGCGCCACAGGGGGTGGGTCTGAAGCTTTCTTT.

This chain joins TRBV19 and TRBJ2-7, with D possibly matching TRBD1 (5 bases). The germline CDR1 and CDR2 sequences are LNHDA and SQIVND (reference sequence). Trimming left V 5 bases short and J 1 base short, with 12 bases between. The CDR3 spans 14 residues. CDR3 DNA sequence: TGTGCCAGTAGTCCCCAGGGTCCTTCCTACGAGCAGTACTTC. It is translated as CASSPQGPSYEQYF.

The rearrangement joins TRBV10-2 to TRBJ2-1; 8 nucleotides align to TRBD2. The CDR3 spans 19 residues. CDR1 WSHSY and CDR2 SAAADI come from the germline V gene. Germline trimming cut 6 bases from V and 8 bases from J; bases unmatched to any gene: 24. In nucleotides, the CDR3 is TGCGCCAGCAGGGGATTTCAGGGGATAAATTCGGGAGGGCCCTATGAGCAGTTCTTC. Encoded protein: CASRGFQGINSGGPYEQFF.

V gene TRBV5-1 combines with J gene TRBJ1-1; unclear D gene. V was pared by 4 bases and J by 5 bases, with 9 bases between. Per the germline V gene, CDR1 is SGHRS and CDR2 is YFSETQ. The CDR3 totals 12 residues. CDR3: CASSRTGTEAFF. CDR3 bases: TGCGCCAGCAGCCGGACGGGGACTGAAGCTTTCTTT.